A selection of T cell receptor beta chains follows, all from one sample in a study of human T cells and chemical hapten exposure. TCRdb reprocessed the RACE reads with MiXCR, giving one entry per CDR3 protein. The sample consists of 300,000 to 400,000 distinct CDR3 sequences, approximately 6.3% of them appearing once. This sample comprised whole blood, obtained in connection with sensitization to the hapten diphenylcyclopropenone (DPC). These receptors originate from a woman under 30 with alopecia areata. Some clones in this sample may be carry-over from other donors' samples. Both conserved end residues are part of each CDR3. The order of the fields is clone size, D gene, J gene, V gene, CDR3 protein, CDR3 DNA. A D gene is named only where the DNA matches it firmly. The size field is filled for only some rows; it gives once, few, many or a size class.

many,.,TRBJ2-3,TRBV2,CASSTTGSGDTQYF,TGTGCCAGCAGTACCACAGGGTCCGGAGATACGCAGTATTTT
few,.,TRBJ1-6,TRBV11-2,CASSLNIGNNSPLHF,TGTGCCAGCAGCTTGAATATAGGGAATAATTCACCCCTCCACTTT
many,TRBD1,TRBJ1-5,TRBV18,CASSPTGGTGSNQPQHF,TGTGCCAGCTCACCGACTGGGGGGACAGGTAGCAATCAGCCCCAGCATTTT
many,.,TRBJ2-7,TRBV3-1,CASSSLEGAREQYF,TGTGCCAGCAGCTCGCTCGAAGGGGCGCGCGAGCAGTACTTC
.,.,TRBJ2-1,TRBV14,CASSSSPTQGRWLLAYNEQFF,TGTGCCAGCAGCTCATCCCCAACCCAGGGAAGATGGCTCCTGGCCTACAATGAGCAGTTCTTC
few,.,TRBJ1-5,TRBV6-2/TRBV6-3,CASSEQGKDDQPQHF,TGTGCCAGCAGTGAACAGGGAAAGGACGATCAGCCCCAGCATTTT
many,.,TRBJ2-1,TRBV7-2,CASSLRAESYNEQFF,TGTGCCAGCAGCTTAAGGGCTGAATCCTACAATGAGCAGTTCTTC
few,.,TRBJ1-2,TRBV12-3/TRBV12-4,CASTLTRYYGYTF,TGTGCCAGCACCCTCACCCGATACTATGGCTACACCTTC
few,.,TRBJ2-7,TRBV5-1,CASSLSSTAGPYEQYF,TGCGCCAGCAGCTTGTCTTCGACAGCAGGACCCTACGAGCAGTACTTC
.,TRBD1,TRBJ1-4,TRBV5-1,CASSLGGQIRNEKLFF,TGCGCCAGCAGCTTGGGGGGACAGATTCGCAATGAAAAACTGTTTTTT
few,.,TRBJ2-6,TRBV10-3,CAIRDSVSGANVLTF,TGTGCCATCAGGGACTCGGTCTCTGGGGCCAACGTCCTGACTTTC
few,.,TRBJ1-2,TRBV7-3,CASSSDGYYGYTF,TGTGCCAGCAGCTCCGACGGCTATTATGGCTACACCTTC
.,TRBD1,TRBJ1-6,TRBV20-1,CSAKQGANSPLHF,TGCAGTGCTAAACAGGGGGCTAATTCACCCCTCCACTTT
few,.,TRBJ1-2,TRBV28,CASSPLGRDGYTF,TGTGCCAGCAGCCCCCTAGGACGGGATGGCTACACCTTC
many,.,TRBJ2-1,TRBV7-2,CASSLGAGKSSYNEQFF,TGTGCCAGCAGCCTAGGGGCAGGCAAGAGCTCCTACAATGAGCAGTTCTTC
.,.,TRBJ1-6,TRBV28,CASTGLFNSPLHF,TGTGCCAGCACGGGACTTTTTAATTCACCCCTCCACTTT
.,.,TRBJ1-5,TRBV2,CASSVQGFHQPQHF,TGTGCCAGCAGTGTACAGGGATTCCATCAGCCCCAGCATTTT